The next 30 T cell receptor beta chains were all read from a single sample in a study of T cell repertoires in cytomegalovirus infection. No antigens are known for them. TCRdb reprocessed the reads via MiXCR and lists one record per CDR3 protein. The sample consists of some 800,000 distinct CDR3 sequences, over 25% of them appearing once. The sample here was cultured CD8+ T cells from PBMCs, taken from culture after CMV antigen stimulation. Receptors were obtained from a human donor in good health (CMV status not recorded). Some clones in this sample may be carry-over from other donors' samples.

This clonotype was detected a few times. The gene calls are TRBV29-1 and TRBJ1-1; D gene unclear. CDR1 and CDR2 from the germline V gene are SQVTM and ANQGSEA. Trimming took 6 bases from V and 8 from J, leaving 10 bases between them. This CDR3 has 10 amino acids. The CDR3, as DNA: TGCAGCGTCTGGACCTCAGAAGCTTTCTTT. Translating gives CSVWTSEAFF.

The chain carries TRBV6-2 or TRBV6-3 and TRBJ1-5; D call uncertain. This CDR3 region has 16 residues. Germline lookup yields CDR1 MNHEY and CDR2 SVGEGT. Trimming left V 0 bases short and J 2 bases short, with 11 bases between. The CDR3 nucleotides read TGTGCCAGCAGTTACTCGGTAGGAGGAGGCAATCAGCCCCAGCATTTT. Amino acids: CASSYSVGGGNQPQHF.

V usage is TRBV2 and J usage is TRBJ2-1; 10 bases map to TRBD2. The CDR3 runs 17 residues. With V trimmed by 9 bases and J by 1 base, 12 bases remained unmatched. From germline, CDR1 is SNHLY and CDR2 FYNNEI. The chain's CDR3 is CASPFTAGGLSYNEQFF. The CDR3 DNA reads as TGTGCCAGTCCCTTCACAGCGGGGGGGTTGTCCTACAATGAGCAGTTCTTC.

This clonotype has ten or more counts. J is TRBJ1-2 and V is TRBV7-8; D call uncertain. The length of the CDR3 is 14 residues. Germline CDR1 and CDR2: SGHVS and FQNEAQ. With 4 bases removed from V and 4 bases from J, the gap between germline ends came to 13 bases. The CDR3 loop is CASSSRPYGYGYTF. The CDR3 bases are TGTGCCAGCAGCTCCCGTCCTTATGGCTATGGCTACACCTTC.

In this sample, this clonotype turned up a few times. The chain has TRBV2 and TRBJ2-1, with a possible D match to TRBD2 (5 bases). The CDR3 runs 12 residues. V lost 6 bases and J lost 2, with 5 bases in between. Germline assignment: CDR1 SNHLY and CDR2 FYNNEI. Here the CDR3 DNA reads TGTGCCAGCAGACTAGCCTACAATGAGCAGTTCTTC. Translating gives CASRLAYNEQFF.

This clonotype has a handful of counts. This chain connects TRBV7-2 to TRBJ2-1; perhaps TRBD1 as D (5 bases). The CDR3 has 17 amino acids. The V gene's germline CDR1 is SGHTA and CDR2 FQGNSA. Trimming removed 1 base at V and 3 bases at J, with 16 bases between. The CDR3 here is CASSLDKSTRVYNEQFF. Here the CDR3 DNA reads TGTGCCAGCAGCTTAGATAAATCAACCAGGGTCTACAATGAGCAGTTCTTC.

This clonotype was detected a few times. The CDR3 sequence is CASSPQTTSDPFTDTQYF. The CDR3 region has the DNA TGTGCCAGCTCACCACAGACGACTAGCGACCCTTTCACAGATACGCAGTATTTT. This rearrangement joins TRBV18 to TRBJ2-3; TRBD2 agrees at 8 bases. The CDR3 spans 18 residues. With V trimmed by 1 base and J by 2 bases, 11 bases remained unmatched. Germline values: CDR1 KGHSH, CDR2 LQKENI.

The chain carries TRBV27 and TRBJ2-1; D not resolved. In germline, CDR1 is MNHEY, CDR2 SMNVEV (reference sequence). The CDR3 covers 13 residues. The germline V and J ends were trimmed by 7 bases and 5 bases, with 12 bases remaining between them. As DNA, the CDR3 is TGTGCCAGCACCCCTGAAAGGGACAATGAGCAGTTCTTC. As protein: CASTPERDNEQFF.

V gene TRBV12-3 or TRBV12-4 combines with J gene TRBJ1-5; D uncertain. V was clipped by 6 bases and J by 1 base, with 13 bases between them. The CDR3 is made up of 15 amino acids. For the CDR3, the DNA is TGTGCCAGCAGCAACGGGATAGCGAGCAATCAGCCCCAGCATTTT. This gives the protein CASSNGIASNQPQHF.

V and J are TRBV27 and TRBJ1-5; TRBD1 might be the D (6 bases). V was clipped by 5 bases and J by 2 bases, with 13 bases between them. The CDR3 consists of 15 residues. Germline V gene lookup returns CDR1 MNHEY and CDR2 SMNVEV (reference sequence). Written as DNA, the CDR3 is TGTGCCAGCAGTCTCGGGACAAATGGCAATCAGCCCCAGCATTTT. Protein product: CASSLGTNGNQPQHF.

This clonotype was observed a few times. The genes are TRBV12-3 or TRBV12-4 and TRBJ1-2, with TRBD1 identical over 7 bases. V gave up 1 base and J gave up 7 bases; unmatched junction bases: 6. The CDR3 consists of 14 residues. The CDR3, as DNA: TGTGCCAGCAGTTTAGACAGGGGAGGTTCTGGCTACACCTTC. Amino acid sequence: CASSLDRGGSGYTF.

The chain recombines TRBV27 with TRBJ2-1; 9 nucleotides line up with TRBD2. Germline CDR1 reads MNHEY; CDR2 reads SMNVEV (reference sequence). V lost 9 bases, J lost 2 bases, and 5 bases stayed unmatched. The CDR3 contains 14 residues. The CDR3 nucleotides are TGTGCCAGTGCGACTAGCGGCCCCTACAATGAGCAGTTCTTC. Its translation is CASATSGPYNEQFF.

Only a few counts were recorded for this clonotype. This CDR3 reads CASSDSGGLNEQFF. DNA for the CDR3: TGTGCCAGCAGTGATAGCGGGGGGCTTAATGAGCAGTTCTTC. V usage is TRBV7-3 and J usage is TRBJ2-1, with 10 bases that match TRBD2. V lost 6 bases to trimming and J lost 7 bases; unmatched junction nucleotides: 6. CDR3 length: 14 residues. CDR1 SGHTA and CDR2 FQGTGA come from the germline V gene.

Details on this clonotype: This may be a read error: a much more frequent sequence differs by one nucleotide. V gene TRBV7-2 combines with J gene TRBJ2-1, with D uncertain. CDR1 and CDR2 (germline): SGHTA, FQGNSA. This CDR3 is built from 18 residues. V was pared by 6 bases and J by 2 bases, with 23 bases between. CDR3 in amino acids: CASSSRGVKLYAYNEQFF. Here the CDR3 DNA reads TGTGCCAGCAGTTCCCGAGGAGTCAAACTTTACGCCTACAATGAGCAGTTCTTC.

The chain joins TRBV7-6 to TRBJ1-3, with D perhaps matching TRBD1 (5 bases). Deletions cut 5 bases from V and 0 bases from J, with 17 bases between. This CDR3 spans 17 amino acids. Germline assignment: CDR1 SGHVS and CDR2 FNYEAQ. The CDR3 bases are TGTGCCAGCAGCCCGATAGCCATAGACAGCTCTGGAAACACCATATATTTT. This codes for CASSPIAIDSSGNTIYF.

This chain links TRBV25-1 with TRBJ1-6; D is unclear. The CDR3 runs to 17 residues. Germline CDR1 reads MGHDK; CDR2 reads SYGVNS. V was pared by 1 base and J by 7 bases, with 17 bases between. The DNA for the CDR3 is TGTGCCAGCAGTGAATTTTGGCCAGTGGAGAAGAATTCACCCCTCCACTTT. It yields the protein CASSEFWPVEKNSPLHF.

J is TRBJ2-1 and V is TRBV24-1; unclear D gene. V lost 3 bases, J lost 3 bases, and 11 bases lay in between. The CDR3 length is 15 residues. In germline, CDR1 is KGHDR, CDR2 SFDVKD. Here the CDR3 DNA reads TGTGCCACCAGTGATGACACCTTTAGCTACAATGAGCAGTTCTTC. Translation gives CATSDDTFSYNEQFF.

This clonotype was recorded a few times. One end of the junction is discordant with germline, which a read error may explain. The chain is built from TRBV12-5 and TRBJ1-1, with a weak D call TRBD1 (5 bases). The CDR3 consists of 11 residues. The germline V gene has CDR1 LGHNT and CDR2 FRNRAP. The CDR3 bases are TGTGCTAGTGAGGGGAACGCTGAAGCTTTCTTT. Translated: CASEGNAEAFF.

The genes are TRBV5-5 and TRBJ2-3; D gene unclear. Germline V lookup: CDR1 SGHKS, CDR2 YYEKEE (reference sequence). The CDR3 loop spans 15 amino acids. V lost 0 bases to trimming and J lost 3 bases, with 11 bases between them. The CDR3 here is CASSLGVSKTDTQYF. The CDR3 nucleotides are TGTGCCAGCAGCTTGGGGGTTTCTAAGACAGATACGCAGTATTTT.

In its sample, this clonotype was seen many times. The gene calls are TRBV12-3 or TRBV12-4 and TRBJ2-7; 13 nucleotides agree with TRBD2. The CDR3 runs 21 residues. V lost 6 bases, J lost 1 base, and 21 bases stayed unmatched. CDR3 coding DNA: TGTGCCAGCAGGCGGACTAGCGGGGGATCCGCTAGGGTAATCGGGTCCTACGAGCAGTACTTC. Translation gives CASRRTSGGSARVIGSYEQYF.

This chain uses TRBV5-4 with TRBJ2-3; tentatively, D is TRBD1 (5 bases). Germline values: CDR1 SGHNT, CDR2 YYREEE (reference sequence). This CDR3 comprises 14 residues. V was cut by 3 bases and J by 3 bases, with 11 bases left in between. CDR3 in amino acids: CASSSGRRTDTQYF. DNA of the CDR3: TGTGCCAGCAGCTCAGGGCGTCGGACAGATACGCAGTATTTT.

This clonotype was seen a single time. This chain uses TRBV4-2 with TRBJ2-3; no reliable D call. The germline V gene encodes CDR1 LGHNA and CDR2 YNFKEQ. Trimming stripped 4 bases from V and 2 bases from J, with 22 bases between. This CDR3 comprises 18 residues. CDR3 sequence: CASSPSGSFITHTDTQYF. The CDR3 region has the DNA TGTGCCAGCAGCCCCTCTGGGTCTTTTATAACCCACACAGATACGCAGTATTTT.

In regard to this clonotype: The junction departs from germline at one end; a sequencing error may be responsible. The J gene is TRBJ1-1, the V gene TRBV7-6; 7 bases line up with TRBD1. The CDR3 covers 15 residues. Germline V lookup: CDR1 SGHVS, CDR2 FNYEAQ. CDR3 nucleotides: TGTGTCAGCAGGGCCTCAGGGGGGGGAGGCACTGAAGCTTTCTTT. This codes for CVSRASGGGGTEAFF.

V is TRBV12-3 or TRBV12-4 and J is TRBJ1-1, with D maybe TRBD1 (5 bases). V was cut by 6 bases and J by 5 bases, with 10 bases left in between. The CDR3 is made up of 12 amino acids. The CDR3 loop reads CASSTEGTEAFF. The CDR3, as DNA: TGTGCCAGCAGCACCGAGGGGACTGAAGCTTTCTTT.

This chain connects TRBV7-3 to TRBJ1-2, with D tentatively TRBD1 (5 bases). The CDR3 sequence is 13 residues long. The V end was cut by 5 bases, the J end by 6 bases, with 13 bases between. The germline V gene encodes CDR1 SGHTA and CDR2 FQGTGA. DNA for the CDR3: TGTGCCAGCAGCCACCGGACATCTAATGGCTACACCTTC. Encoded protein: CASSHRTSNGYTF.

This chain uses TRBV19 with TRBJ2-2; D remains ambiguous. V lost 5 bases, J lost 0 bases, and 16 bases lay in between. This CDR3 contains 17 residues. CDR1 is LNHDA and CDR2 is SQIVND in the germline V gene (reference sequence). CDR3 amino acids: CASSPFLDRPNTGELFF. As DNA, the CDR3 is TGTGCCAGTAGTCCATTCCTGGACCGACCGAACACCGGGGAGCTGTTTTTT. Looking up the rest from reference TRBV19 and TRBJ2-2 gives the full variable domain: DGGITQSPKYLFRKEGQNVTLSCEQNLNHDAMYWYRQDPGQGLRLIYYSQIVNDFQKGDIAEGYSVSREKKESFPLTVTSAQKNPTAFYLCASSPFLDRPNTGELFFGEGSRLTVL.

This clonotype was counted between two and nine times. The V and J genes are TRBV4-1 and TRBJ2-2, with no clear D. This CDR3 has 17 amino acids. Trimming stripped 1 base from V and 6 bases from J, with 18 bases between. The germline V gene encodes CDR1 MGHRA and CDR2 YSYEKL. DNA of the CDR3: TGCGCCAGCAGCCAAGTAATGCGTACCCGGAGCGCCGGGGAGCTGTTTTTT. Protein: CASSQVMRTRSAGELFF.

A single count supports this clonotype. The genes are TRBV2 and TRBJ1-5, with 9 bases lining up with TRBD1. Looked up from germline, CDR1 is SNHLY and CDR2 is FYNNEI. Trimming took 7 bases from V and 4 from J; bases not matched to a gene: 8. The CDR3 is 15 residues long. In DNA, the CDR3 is TGTGCCAGCATTCCGGGACAGGGTGCGAATCAGCCCCAGCATTTT. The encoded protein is CASIPGQGANQPQHF.

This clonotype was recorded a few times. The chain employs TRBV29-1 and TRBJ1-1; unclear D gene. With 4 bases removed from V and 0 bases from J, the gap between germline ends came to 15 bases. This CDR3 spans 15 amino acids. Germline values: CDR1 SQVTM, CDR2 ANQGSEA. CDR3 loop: CSVALGIGVNTEAFF. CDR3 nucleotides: TGCAGCGTTGCCCTCGGGATCGGGGTGAACACTGAAGCTTTCTTT.

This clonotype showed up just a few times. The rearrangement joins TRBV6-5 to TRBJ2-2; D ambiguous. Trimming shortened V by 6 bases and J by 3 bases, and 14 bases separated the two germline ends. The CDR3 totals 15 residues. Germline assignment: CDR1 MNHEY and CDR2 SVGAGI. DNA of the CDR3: TGTGCCAGCAGGGGTGGCAGTACCCACACCGGGGAGCTGTTTTTT. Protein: CASRGGSTHTGELFF.